This T cell receptor (beta chain) was documented in a study of beta chain features in type 1 diabetes. Notes on the study in general: For type 1 diabetes patients, VDJ junctions showed fewer insertions and more deletions. Across all four CD4+ subsets, people with type 1 diabetes showed modestly shorter TCRB CDR3s.

V was shortened by 2 bases and J by 8 bases, with 16 bases between the two germline ends. The CDR3 is made up of 15 amino acids. Germline CDR1 is MNHNY and CDR2 is SVGAGI (reference sequence). As every portion of the isolated RNA was reverse transcribed, the sequencing read expressed TCRB transcripts. Average reads for naive, central memory and regulatory T cell samples were about 3.57 million. This table comes from immunoSEQ multiplex PCR, and its TCRdb copy is limited to in-frame clones, with some not included. The sample has under 150,000 clones, around 8.8% seen once; the top ten hold around 0.7%. Cell sorting via CD45RO/CCR7/CD25/CD127/CD95/CD27 was performed to obtain CD4+ naive, central memory, regulatory and stem cell-like memory cells. This clone was counted only a few times. What it binds is not known.

V and J are TRBV6-6 and TRBJ2-1; D is possibly TRBD1 (5 bases). The clonotype originates from a man under 40 with type 1 diabetes. Sequenced input: central memory CD4+ T cells from blood. The CDR3 sequence: CASSYADTRSDEQFF. The CDR3 DNA sequence: TGTGCCAGCAGTTACGCGGACACGCGGAGCGATGAGCAGTTCTTC.